A selection of T cell receptor beta chains follows, all from one sample in a study of T-cell memory formation after mild COVID-19. Via MiXCR, TCRdb re-called the 5' RACE reads, giving one row per CDR3 protein. There are some 100,000 distinct CDR3 sequences in the sample; around 10% occur only once, and roughly two fifths lies in the top ten. The sample comprised PBMCs or a T cell subset sorted from them (not recorded which). These receptor sequences come from a man aged 18 to 29 who had mild COVID-19 (a few samples of this study predate the infection). Cell type and time point are not known. The CDR3 runs from the conserved cysteine through the conserved F or W. Each record gives: V gene, clone size, D gene, J gene, CDR3 DNA, CDR3 protein. The D gene is left open where the match is weak. Expanded clones get a size class; other rows say once, few or many, or leave the size out.

V gene: TRBV4-1
clone size: few
D gene: TRBD2
J gene: TRBJ2-3
CDR3 DNA: TGCGCCATCGGTAGCGGGGGCACAGATACGCAGTATTTT
CDR3 protein: CAIGSGGTDTQYF

V gene: TRBV7-2
clone size: few
D gene: -
J gene: TRBJ2-5
CDR3 DNA: TGTGCCAGCAGCTTAACGGCAGGAGGGACCCAGTACTTC
CDR3 protein: CASSLTAGGTQYF

V gene: TRBV24-1
clone size: few
D gene: -
J gene: TRBJ2-2
CDR3 DNA: TGTGCCACCAGTGATTTTACGGGACGGACCACCGGGGAGCTGTTTTTT
CDR3 protein: CATSDFTGRTTGELFF

V gene: TRBV4-1
clone size: few
D gene: -
J gene: TRBJ2-5
CDR3 DNA: TGCGCCAGCAGCCAAGATGGAGGGAAGACCCAGTACTTC
CDR3 protein: CASSQDGGKTQYF

V gene: TRBV2
clone size: -
D gene: TRBD1
J gene: TRBJ2-1
CDR3 DNA: TGTGCCAGCACCCCGGGACAGGGGTTCTATGAGCAGTTCTTC
CDR3 protein: CASTPGQGFYEQFF

V gene: TRBV6-6
clone size: -
D gene: TRBD2
J gene: TRBJ2-5
CDR3 DNA: TGTGCCAGCAGGAGAGAAGCGGGGGGCCAACAAGAGACCCAGTACTTC
CDR3 protein: CASRREAGGQQETQYF

V gene: TRBV4-2
clone size: many
D gene: TRBD2
J gene: TRBJ2-1
CDR3 DNA: TGTGCCAGCAGCCAAGATCCCCTAGCGGGGGGGCCAATGGATGAGCAGTTCTTC
CDR3 protein: CASSQDPLAGGPMDEQFF

V gene: TRBV7-2
clone size: many
D gene: -
J gene: TRBJ2-3
CDR3 DNA: TGTGCCAGCAGCTCCCCCCGGGGGGCCAGAACTAGCACAGATACGCAGTATTTT
CDR3 protein: CASSSPRGARTSTDTQYF

V gene: TRBV20-1
clone size: many
D gene: -
J gene: TRBJ2-1
CDR3 DNA: TGCAGTGCCCGACCCAGGGAGGGGGCGCGTTACAATGAGCAGTTCTTC
CDR3 protein: CSARPREGARYNEQFF

V gene: TRBV6-5
clone size: few
D gene: -
J gene: TRBJ2-5
CDR3 DNA: TGTGCCAGCACCATGGGAGGGGGCACCCAAGAGACCCAGTACTTC
CDR3 protein: CASTMGGGTQETQYF

V gene: TRBV6-6
clone size: -
D gene: TRBD1
J gene: TRBJ2-3
CDR3 DNA: TGTGCCAGCAGTGGGACAGGGATAGTTCGGGAAACAGATACGCAGTATTTT
CDR3 protein: CASSGTGIVRETDTQYF

V gene: TRBV20-1
clone size: -
D gene: TRBD2
J gene: TRBJ2-5
CDR3 DNA: TGCAGTGCTAGAGATTGGGCTAGCGGGGAACAAGAGACCCAGTACTTC
CDR3 protein: CSARDWASGEQETQYF

V gene: TRBV11-1
clone size: many
D gene: TRBD1
J gene: TRBJ2-4
CDR3 DNA: TGTGCCAGCAGCTTAGACAGGGGTCCCATGGGAAACATTCAGTACTTC
CDR3 protein: CASSLDRGPMGNIQYF

V gene: TRBV18
clone size: few
D gene: -
J gene: TRBJ2-1
CDR3 DNA: TGTGCCAGCTCACGCCCTTTTCCCTACAATGAGCAGTTCTTC
CDR3 protein: CASSRPFPYNEQFF

V gene: TRBV7-7
clone size: many
D gene: TRBD1
J gene: TRBJ2-1
CDR3 DNA: TGTGCCAGCAGCTTAGGACAGGGGGCTTACAATGAGCAGTTCTTC
CDR3 protein: CASSLGQGAYNEQFF

V gene: TRBV24-1
clone size: -
D gene: TRBD1
J gene: TRBJ2-7
CDR3 DNA: TGTGCCACCAGTGATTCAGGCAGGGGGAGCTACGAGCAGTACTTC
CDR3 protein: CATSDSGRGSYEQYF

V gene: TRBV7-6
clone size: -
D gene: TRBD2
J gene: TRBJ2-1
CDR3 DNA: TGTGCCAGCAGCTTAGGGCGGGGGGCTTACAATGAGCAGTTCTTC
CDR3 protein: CASSLGRGAYNEQFF

V gene: TRBV7-3
clone size: -
D gene: TRBD2
J gene: TRBJ2-1
CDR3 DNA: TGTGCCAGCAGCCCCTTTGGGGCGGGGGGGATCAGCTCCTACAATGAGCAGTTCTTC
CDR3 protein: CASSPFGAGGISSYNEQFF

V gene: TRBV4-3
clone size: many
D gene: -
J gene: TRBJ2-1
CDR3 DNA: TGCGCCAGCAGCCAAGGAGGGATCAGAGCGTACAATGAGCAGTTCTTC
CDR3 protein: CASSQGGIRAYNEQFF

V gene: TRBV7-3
clone size: few
D gene: -
J gene: TRBJ2-1
CDR3 DNA: TGTGCCAGCAGCTTAAACCCTGCGGGGGCGACGGGGAATGAGCAGTTCTTC
CDR3 protein: CASSLNPAGATGNEQFF

V gene: TRBV5-1
clone size: -
D gene: -
J gene: TRBJ2-6
CDR3 DNA: TGCGCCAGCAGTCAAAGCCGCTCTGGGGCCAACGTCCTGACTTTC
CDR3 protein: CASSQSRSGANVLTF

V gene: TRBV20-1
clone size: -
D gene: -
J gene: TRBJ2-1
CDR3 DNA: TGCAGTGCCCCGGACTTGAAGGAAGACAATGAGCAGTTCTTC
CDR3 protein: CSAPDLKEDNEQFF

V gene: TRBV12-3/TRBV12-4
clone size: many
D gene: TRBD1
J gene: TRBJ1-3
CDR3 DNA: TGTGCCAGCGGCACGGGGACAGGATACGGTGGAAACACCATATATTTT
CDR3 protein: CASGTGTGYGGNTIYF

V gene: TRBV29-1
clone size: few
D gene: -
J gene: TRBJ1-2
CDR3 DNA: TGCAGCGCCGCTAGGTCCTATGGCTACACCTTC
CDR3 protein: CSAARSYGYTF

V gene: TRBV7-9
clone size: many
D gene: -
J gene: TRBJ1-1
CDR3 DNA: TGTGCCAGCAGCCCGGGCGGGTTGAACACTGAAGCTTTCTTT
CDR3 protein: CASSPGGLNTEAFF

V gene: TRBV6-2/TRBV6-3
clone size: few
D gene: -
J gene: TRBJ2-1
CDR3 DNA: TGTGCCAGCAGTTTGGTCTGGGGTCGGGTCTACAATGAGCAGTTCTTC
CDR3 protein: CASSLVWGRVYNEQFF

V gene: TRBV12-3/TRBV12-4
clone size: many
D gene: -
J gene: TRBJ2-3
CDR3 DNA: TGTGCCAGCAGAACAGGGGGGGGAGCAGATACGCAGTATTTT
CDR3 protein: CASRTGGGADTQYF

V gene: TRBV12-3/TRBV12-4
clone size: -
D gene: -
J gene: TRBJ1-2
CDR3 DNA: TGTGCCAGCAGTTTCTCCCTTCGGGGCTACACCTTC
CDR3 protein: CASSFSLRGYTF

V gene: TRBV7-9
clone size: many
D gene: -
J gene: TRBJ1-1
CDR3 DNA: TGTGCCAGCAGCCATGGGGGCACTGAAGCTTTCTTT
CDR3 protein: CASSHGGTEAFF

V gene: TRBV5-6
clone size: -
D gene: -
J gene: TRBJ2-4
CDR3 DNA: TGTGCCAGCAGCTCTTCCCTTCTAGCCAAAAACATTCAGTACTTC
CDR3 protein: CASSSSLLAKNIQYF

V gene: TRBV4-1
clone size: once
D gene: -
J gene: TRBJ2-3
CDR3 DNA: TGCGCCAGCAGCCAAGGGATAACAGTTGGCACAGATACGCAGTATTTT
CDR3 protein: CASSQGITVGTDTQYF

V gene: TRBV4-1
clone size: few
D gene: -
J gene: TRBJ2-7
CDR3 DNA: TGCGCCAGCAGCCAAGATTTCTCTGGCGGGTCCTCCTACGAGCAGTACTTC
CDR3 protein: CASSQDFSGGSSYEQYF

V gene: TRBV5-1
clone size: -
D gene: -
J gene: TRBJ2-5
CDR3 DNA: TGCGCCAGCAGCTTGGAGGCAGTCCGGGGGCCCCAAGAGACCCAGTACTTC
CDR3 protein: CASSLEAVRGPQETQYF

V gene: TRBV5-1
clone size: -
D gene: -
J gene: TRBJ2-2
CDR3 DNA: TGCGCCAGCAGCTTGGCGCACGGTTTCACCGGGGAGCTGTTTTTT
CDR3 protein: CASSLAHGFTGELFF

V gene: TRBV12-3/TRBV12-4
clone size: -
D gene: -
J gene: TRBJ2-6
CDR3 DNA: TGTGCCAGCACCCAGGGGGGGCTTGGGGCCAACGTCCTGACTTTC
CDR3 protein: CASTQGGLGANVLTF

V gene: TRBV7-9
clone size: few
D gene: TRBD1
J gene: TRBJ2-2
CDR3 DNA: TGTGCCAGCAGGCGGACAGGGAACACCGGGGAGCTGTTTTTT
CDR3 protein: CASRRTGNTGELFF

V gene: TRBV4-2
clone size: many
D gene: -
J gene: TRBJ2-3
CDR3 DNA: TGTGCCAGCAGCCACATCGGGTCGACAGATACGCAGTATTTT
CDR3 protein: CASSHIGSTDTQYF

V gene: TRBV27
clone size: few
D gene: -
J gene: TRBJ1-5
CDR3 DNA: TGTGCCAGCAGTTTCGGGTTGTATCAGCCCCAGCATTTT
CDR3 protein: CASSFGLYQPQHF

V gene: TRBV3-1
clone size: many
D gene: -
J gene: TRBJ2-7
CDR3 DNA: TGTGCCAGCAGCCAAGCCCCGCGGGGCTCCTACGAGCAGTACTTC
CDR3 protein: CASSQAPRGSYEQYF

V gene: TRBV6-6
clone size: -
D gene: -
J gene: TRBJ2-2
CDR3 DNA: TGTGCCAGCAGCAGGGGCGTCACCGGGGAGCTGTTTTTT
CDR3 protein: CASSRGVTGELFF

V gene: TRBV6-5
clone size: few
D gene: -
J gene: TRBJ1-5
CDR3 DNA: TGTGCCAGCAGTTACTCCCGGGCGGGTCAGCCCCAGCATTTT
CDR3 protein: CASSYSRAGQPQHF

V gene: TRBV7-9
clone size: -
D gene: -
J gene: TRBJ2-6
CDR3 DNA: TGTGCCAGCAGCCAAATCCCGGGGTCCAGGGTCTGGGCCAACGTCCTGACTTTC
CDR3 protein: CASSQIPGSRVWANVLTF

V gene: TRBV4-2
clone size: -
D gene: -
J gene: TRBJ2-1
CDR3 DNA: TGTGCCAGCAGCCAAGATAGGGGGACCACCTACAATGAGCAGTTCTTC
CDR3 protein: CASSQDRGTTYNEQFF

V gene: TRBV6-5
clone size: many
D gene: -
J gene: TRBJ2-6
CDR3 DNA: TGTGCCAGCAGTTGGGGTCCGAACGCTGGGGCCAACGTCCTGACTTTC
CDR3 protein: CASSWGPNAGANVLTF

V gene: TRBV9
clone size: many
D gene: TRBD2
J gene: TRBJ2-1
CDR3 DNA: TGTGCCAGCAGCGCTCGGGGGGGGGTTTCCTACAATGAGCAGTTCTTC
CDR3 protein: CASSARGGVSYNEQFF

V gene: TRBV9
clone size: few
D gene: TRBD1
J gene: TRBJ1-2
CDR3 DNA: TGTGCCAGCAGCGTAGCCAGGACAGGGTCCTATGGCTACACCTTC
CDR3 protein: CASSVARTGSYGYTF

V gene: TRBV7-9
clone size: few
D gene: -
J gene: TRBJ1-6
CDR3 DNA: TGTGCCAGCAGCCATGGGGTCGCACCCCTCCACTTT
CDR3 protein: CASSHGVAPLHF

V gene: TRBV11-3
clone size: few
D gene: TRBD1
J gene: TRBJ1-1
CDR3 DNA: TGTGCCAGCAGCTTAGGAACTTCCGACAGGGGCAACACTGAAGCTTTCTTT
CDR3 protein: CASSLGTSDRGNTEAFF

V gene: TRBV3-1
clone size: -
D gene: -
J gene: TRBJ1-1
CDR3 DNA: TGTGCCAGCAGCCCAGTAGGACGGTGGGACACTGAAGCTTTCTTT
CDR3 protein: CASSPVGRWDTEAFF

V gene: TRBV7-6
clone size: few
D gene: TRBD1
J gene: TRBJ2-7
CDR3 DNA: TGTGCCAGCAGCGAACAGGGGGATCCCTACGAGCAGTACTTC
CDR3 protein: CASSEQGDPYEQYF

V gene: TRBV4-3
clone size: many
D gene: -
J gene: TRBJ1-5
CDR3 DNA: TGCGCCAGCAGCCAAGACAGGGTTAGCAATCAGCCCCAGCATTTT
CDR3 protein: CASSQDRVSNQPQHF

V gene: TRBV6-2/TRBV6-3
clone size: few
D gene: TRBD1
J gene: TRBJ1-1
CDR3 DNA: TGTGCCAGCACCCTGTGGGGACAGAGGAACACTGAAGCTTTCTTT
CDR3 protein: CASTLWGQRNTEAFF

V gene: TRBV6-5
clone size: -
D gene: TRBD2
J gene: TRBJ2-5
CDR3 DNA: TGTGCCAGCAGTCAGGAGCGGGGCTGGGCCCAGTACTTC
CDR3 protein: CASSQERGWAQYF